The 18 T cell receptor beta chains below all came from one sample that was sequenced in a study of blood T cell repertoires in COVID-19. Sequencing was performed with immunoSEQ multiplex PCR; in TCRdb, only in-frame clones are kept and a portion is missing. Of more than 65,000 clones detected, around 83% appear once; the ten largest clones hold roughly 4.6%. Sequenced sample: peripheral blood. The source of these receptors is a man at least 80 years old with acute or convalescent COVID-19.

The chain employs TRBV27 and TRBJ2-3, with a possible D match to TRBD2 (5 bases). This CDR3 has 16 residues. With 5 bases removed from V and 1 base from J, the gap between germline ends came to 16 bases. Germline CDR1 MNHEY, CDR2 SMNVEV (reference sequence). The CDR3 DNA sequence: TGTGCCAGCAGTCGATTTGTACGGGGTGGCACAGATACGCAGTATTTT. Translation: CASSRFVRGGTDTQYF.

As DNA, the CDR3 is TGTGCCAGCAGCCGTGGACAGGGGGATTCACCCCTCCACTTT. Its translation is CASSRGQGDSPLHF. The chain joins TRBV3-1 (or the pseudogene TRBV3-2) to TRBJ1-6, with 10 bases lining up with TRBD1. Germline values: CDR1 LGHDT, CDR2 YNNKEL (reference sequence). V gave up 4 bases and J gave up 8 bases; unmatched junction bases: 2. This CDR3 comprises 14 residues.

The V call is TRBV5-1, the J call TRBJ1-3, with 7 bases lining up with TRBD1. From germline, CDR1 is SGHRS and CDR2 YFSETQ. Germline trimming cut 2 bases from V and 0 bases from J; bases unmatched to any gene: 2. There are 15 residues in the CDR3. This chain's CDR3 is CASSFAGGSGNTIYF. The CDR3 DNA is TGCGCCAGCAGCTTCGCAGGGGGCTCTGGAAACACCATATATTTT.

The CDR3 reads CASSTRIGGNTEAFF. CDR3 in DNA: TGTGCCAGCAGTACCCGGATCGGGGGTAACACTGAAGCTTTCTTT. V gene TRBV27 combines with J gene TRBJ1-1; TRBD1 might be the D (5 bases). Trimming stripped 5 bases from V and 2 bases from J, with 15 bases between. This CDR3 has 15 amino acids. In germline, CDR1 is MNHEY, CDR2 SMNVEV (reference sequence).

V usage is TRBV19 and J usage is TRBJ1-2; 7 bases line up with TRBD1. Germline-derived CDR1 and CDR2 are LNHDA and SQIVND (reference sequence). This CDR3 has 15 residues. Losses at the gene ends were 6 bases for V and 2 bases for J; bases not matched to a gene: 9. The CDR3, as DNA: TGTGCCAGTAGCCCTACAGGGGTGGGGAACTATGGCTACACCTTC. It codes for CASSPTGVGNYGYTF. The whole variable domain, remainder taken from reference TRBV19 and TRBJ1-2, is DGGITQSPKYLFRKEGQNVTLSCEQNLNHDAMYWYRQDPGQGLRLIYYSQIVNDFQKGDIAEGYSVSREKKESFPLTVTSAQKNPTAFYLCASSPTGVGNYGYTFGSGTRLTVV.

This clone was seen only once. The chain uses TRBV7-8 and TRBJ2-7; maybe TRBD1 (6 bases). The V gene's germline CDR1 is SGHVS and CDR2 FQNEAQ. The CDR3 runs to 12 residues. Trimming left V 8 bases short and J 3 bases short, with 11 bases between. DNA of the CDR3: TGTGCCAGCCAGGGGCAAGTCTACGAGCAGTACTTC. Its translation is CASQGQVYEQYF.

V usage is TRBV5-5 and J usage is TRBJ1-5; no clear D gene. Trimming removed 4 bases at V and 6 bases at J, with 17 bases between. This CDR3 has 15 amino acids. CDR1 is SGHKS and CDR2 is YYEKEE in the germline V gene (reference sequence). The CDR3 sequence: CASSLNPTYGQPQHF. Written as DNA, the CDR3 is TGTGCCAGCAGCCTGAATCCCACCTACGGTCAGCCCCAGCATTTT.

The rearrangement joins TRBV19 to TRBJ1-4, with D tentatively TRBD1 (5 bases). V lost 2 bases and J 8 bases, leaving 12 bases between the germline ends. The CDR3 totals 14 residues. Germline assignment: CDR1 LNHDA and CDR2 SQIVND (reference sequence). This chain's CDR3 is CASSIRQGSEKLFF. The CDR3, as DNA: TGTGCCAGTAGTATACGGCAGGGTAGCGAAAAACTGTTTTTT. Looking up the rest from reference TRBV19 and TRBJ1-4 gives the full variable domain: DGGITQSPKYLFRKEGQNVTLSCEQNLNHDAMYWYRQDPGQGLRLIYYSQIVNDFQKGDIAEGYSVSREKKESFPLTVTSAQKNPTAFYLCASSIRQGSEKLFFGSGTQLSVL.

The rearrangement uses TRBV28 and TRBJ1-5; 7 positions match TRBD1. The V gene's germline CDR1 is MDHEN and CDR2 SYDVKM. This CDR3 region has 14 residues. The junction had 6 bases not matched to a gene; V was cut back by 7 bases and J by 3 bases. This chain's CDR3 is CASIVQGSNQPQHF. The CDR3 coding sequence is TGTGCCAGCATAGTACAGGGGTCCAATCAGCCCCAGCATTTT.

J is TRBJ2-3 and V is TRBV7-2; 13 bases are shared with TRBD2. The V and J ends lost 6 bases and 0 bases, in that order; junction bases with no gene match: 9. This CDR3 contains 18 residues. Per germline, CDR1 SGHTA and CDR2 FQGNSA. This CDR3 is CASRPRTSGRRSTDTQYF. The CDR3 region has the DNA TGTGCCAGCAGACCCAGGACTAGCGGGAGAAGGAGCACAGATACGCAGTATTTT.

This chain joins TRBV5-8 and TRBJ2-3, with 8 bases matching TRBD2. Germline CDR1 reads SGHTS; CDR2 reads YDEGEE. This CDR3 region has 15 residues. Trimming took 4 bases from V and 3 from J; bases not matched to a gene: 7. The CDR3 is CASSAVLAETDTQYF. Written as DNA, the CDR3 is TGTGCCAGCAGCGCCGTACTAGCGGAGACAGATACGCAGTATTTT.

The rearrangement links TRBV7-9 to TRBJ1-2, with D possibly TRBD1 on 5 matching bases. Germline CDR1 SEHNR, CDR2 FQNEAQ (reference sequence). This CDR3 is built from 15 residues. The ends were cut back, 0 bases at V and 5 bases at J, with 13 bases in the middle. CDR3 coding DNA: TGTGCCAGCAGCTTAGCAGGGGAAAGGGCTTATGGCTACACCTTC. As protein: CASSLAGERAYGYTF.

The chain has TRBV7-6 and TRBJ1-3, with a weak D call TRBD1 (6 bases). The V gene lost 5 bases and the J gene lost 1 base, with 12 bases spanning the gap. There are 15 residues in the CDR3. Germline lookup yields CDR1 SGHVS and CDR2 FNYEAQ. The CDR3 spells CASSRTGQSGNTIYF. The CDR3 region has the DNA TGTGCCAGCAGCCGAACAGGACAGTCTGGAAACACCATATATTTT.

The chain is built from TRBV6-2 or TRBV6-3 and TRBJ2-7; 12 bases align to TRBD2. V dropped 7 bases and J dropped 3; count of bases not matched to a gene: 4. This CDR3 spans 14 amino acids. Germline V gene data show CDR1 as MNHEY and CDR2 as SVGEGT. The CDR3 protein is CASIPGLAGYEQYF. For the CDR3, the DNA is TGTGCCAGCATCCCGGGACTAGCGGGCTACGAGCAGTACTTC.

This sequence joins TRBV25-1 and TRBJ2-7; 9 bases map to TRBD1. The CDR3 extends over 14 amino acids. After removal of 7 bases from V and 2 bases from J, the junction contained 6 bases not matched to a gene. CDR1 is MGHDK and CDR2 is SYGVNS in the germline V gene. The chain's CDR3 is CASKPRDRAYEQYF. For the CDR3, the DNA is TGTGCCAGCAAACCTCGGGACAGGGCCTACGAGCAGTACTTC.

This chain uses TRBV4-3 with TRBJ2-7; D is unclear. Trimming took 0 bases from V and 2 from J, leaving 8 bases between them. The CDR3 consists of 14 residues. Germline V CDR1 and CDR2: LGHNA, YSLEER. CDR3 nucleotide sequence: TGCGCCAGCAGCCAAGATGGGCCGGCCTACGAGCAGTACTTC. It codes for CASSQDGPAYEQYF.

V is TRBV5-1 and J is TRBJ1-4, with D unresolved. The CDR3 consists of 15 residues. Trimming stripped 2 bases from V and 4 bases from J, with 12 bases between. Looked up from germline, CDR1 is SGHRS and CDR2 is YFSETQ. This chain's CDR3 is CASSFLRDNNEKLFF. CDR3 in DNA: TGCGCCAGCAGCTTCCTCCGGGATAATAATGAAAAACTGTTTTTT.

V usage is TRBV5-1 and J usage is TRBJ2-1; D remains unclear. The V end was cut by 3 bases, the J end by 2 bases, with 9 bases between. CDR1 and CDR2 from the germline V gene are SGHRS and YFSETQ. This CDR3 is 14 amino acids long. This CDR3 is CASSSSVPYNEQFF. The DNA of the CDR3 is TGCGCCAGCAGCTCCTCCGTTCCCTACAATGAGCAGTTCTTC.